The next 4 T cell receptor beta chains were all read from a single sample in a study of cytomegalovirus exposure and HLA in healthy donors (TCRdb year 2017). Library prep was done by the immunoSEQ multiplex PCR assay. For the multiplex PCR, a mixture combining 60 forward primers for TCR Vbeta segments and 13 reverse primers for TCR Jbeta segments was used. Entries here come from immuneACCESS through TCRdb and include only in-frame sequences with V and J called. Some clones fail to appear in such tables; in the studies checked, an unresolved V gene covers under half of the shortfall, and the cause of the remainder is unknown. In all, the sample holds tens of thousands of clones, and roughly three quarters of those were seen once. The ten biggest clones cover approximately 14% of the sample. The source material was PBMCs. The receptors derive from a woman in her thirties or forties in good health and CMV-seropositive.

J is TRBJ1-2 and V is TRBV7-9; D call uncertain. V was clipped by 5 bases and J by 5 bases, with 18 bases between them. The CDR3 length is 15 residues. CDR1 and CDR2 from the germline V gene are SEHNR and FQNEAQ (reference sequence). In DNA form, the CDR3 reads TGTGCCAGCAGCCAAGCACTCGGAGCCTTTTATGGCTACACCTTC. Its translation: CASSQALGAFYGYTF. Complete variable domain (other parts from reference TRBV7-9 and TRBJ1-2): DTGVSQNPRHKITKRGQNVTFRCDPISEHNRLYWYRQTLGQGPEFLTYFQNEAQLEKSRLLSDRFSAERPKGSFSTLEIQRTEQGDSAMYLCASSQALGAFYGYTFGSGTRLTVV.

The rearrangement uses TRBV10-3 and TRBJ2-2, with 8 positions matching TRBD2. V trimming: 6 bases; J trimming: 7 bases; junction bases outside the gene matches: 4. This CDR3 contains 13 residues. CDR1 ENHRY and CDR2 SYGVKD come from the germline V gene. The chain's CDR3 is CAIRGLDVGELFF. The CDR3 bases are TGTGCCATCAGGGGACTAGACGTCGGGGAGCTGTTTTTT.

V is TRBV27 and J is TRBJ2-7; no reliable D call. Trimming took off 8 bases at V and 1 base at J, with 12 bases between the two ends. Germline V gene lookup returns CDR1 MNHEY and CDR2 SMNVEV (reference sequence). CDR3 length: 13 residues. CDR3 nucleotide sequence: TGTGCCAGCGTTGCGGTTGGGTCCTACGAGCAGTACTTC. Its translation: CASVAVGSYEQYF.

V gene TRBV5-5 combines with J gene TRBJ2-5; 7 nucleotides match TRBD1. The junction had 8 bases not matched to a gene; V was cut back by 4 bases and J by 2 bases. CDR1 is SGHKS, CDR2 YYEKEE, per germline (reference sequence). This CDR3 contains 15 residues. CDR3 residues: CASSIRDREQETQYF. For the CDR3, the DNA is TGTGCCAGCAGCATCCGGGACAGAGAGCAAGAGACCCAGTACTTC. Together with reference TRBV5-5 and TRBJ2-5, the CDR3 gives the full variable domain: DAGVTQSPTHLIKTRGQQVTLRCSPISGHKSVSWYQQVLGQGPQFIFQYYEKEERGRGNFPDRFSARQFPNYSSELNVNALLLGDSALYLCASSIRDREQETQYFGPGTRLLVL.